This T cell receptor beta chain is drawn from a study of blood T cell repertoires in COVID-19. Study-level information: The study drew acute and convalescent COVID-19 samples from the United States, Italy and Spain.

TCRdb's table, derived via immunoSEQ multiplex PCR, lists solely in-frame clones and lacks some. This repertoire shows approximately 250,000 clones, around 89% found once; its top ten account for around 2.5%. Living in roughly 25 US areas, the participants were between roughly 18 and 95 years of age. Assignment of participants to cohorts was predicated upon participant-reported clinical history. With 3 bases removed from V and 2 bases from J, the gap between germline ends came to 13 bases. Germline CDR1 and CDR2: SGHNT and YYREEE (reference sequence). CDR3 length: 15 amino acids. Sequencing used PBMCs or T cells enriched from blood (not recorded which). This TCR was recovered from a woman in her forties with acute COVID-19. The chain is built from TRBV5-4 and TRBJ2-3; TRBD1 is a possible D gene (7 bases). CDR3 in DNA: TGTGCCAGCAGCTCCAGGGGGGATGTCACAGATACGCAGTATTTT. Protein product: CASSSRGDVTDTQYF.